Below are 5 T cell receptor beta chains sequenced from a single sample in a study of T-cell memory formation after mild COVID-19. TCRdb processed the 5' RACE reads anew with MiXCR; each CDR3 protein has one entry. This table holds roughly 600,000 distinct CDR3 sequences, about a sixth found once. Specimen: PBMCs or a T cell subset sorted from them (not recorded which). Receptors originate from an adult woman who had mild COVID-19 (a few samples of this study predate the infection). Cell type and time point are not known.

This clonotype was seen a handful of times. V usage is TRBV15 and J usage is TRBJ1-5; 10 bases agree with TRBD1. Germline CDR1 and CDR2: LNHNV and YYDKDF (reference sequence). V shed 3 bases and J 3 bases; nucleotides not matched to a gene: 2. This CDR3 is built from 15 residues. The CDR3 nucleotides read TGTGCCACCAGCAGGGGGACAGGGGTCAATCAGCCCCAGCATTTT. Encoded protein: CATSRGTGVNQPQHF.

The chain joins TRBV7-9 to TRBJ2-3; TRBD1 aligns across 10 bases. CDR3 length: 19 amino acids. From germline, CDR1 is SEHNR and CDR2 FQNEAQ (reference sequence). The V and J ends lost 2 bases and 4 bases, in that order; junction bases with no gene match: 15. CDR3 residues: CASSLYGPDFGTGADTQYF. As DNA, the CDR3 is TGTGCCAGCAGCTTATATGGGCCAGACTTCGGGACAGGGGCAGATACGCAGTATTTT. Variable domain in full (rest from reference TRBV7-9 and TRBJ2-3): DTGVSQNPRHKITKRGQNVTFRCDPISEHNRLYWYRQTLGQGPEFLTYFQNEAQLEKSRLLSDRFSAERPKGSFSTLEIQRTEQGDSAMYLCASSLYGPDFGTGADTQYFGPGTRLTVL.

This clonotype came up many times. The chain couples TRBV9 to TRBJ2-1; 7 positions match TRBD2. Losses at the gene ends were 3 bases for V and 1 base for J; bases not matched to a gene: 10. The germline gives CDR1 SGDLS, CDR2 YYNGEE. This CDR3 contains 17 residues. CDR3 sequence reads: CASSAITSVLSYNEQFF. CDR3 bases: TGTGCCAGCAGCGCCATTACTAGCGTACTATCCTACAATGAGCAGTTCTTC.

In DNA form, the CDR3 reads TGTGCCAGCAGTCACAGAGAGGGGCCCACCTACGAGCAGTACTTC. Translation gives CASSHREGPTYEQYF. This rearrangement joins TRBV12-3 or TRBV12-4 to TRBJ2-7; D is perhaps TRBD1 or TRBD2 (5 bases each). The CDR3 is 15 amino acids. Trimming removed 5 bases from V and 2 bases from J, with 16 bases in between.

This clonotype was observed a few times. V is TRBV5-1 and J is TRBJ2-1; D is unresolved. Looked up from germline, CDR1 is SGHRS and CDR2 is YFSETQ. The V and J ends lost 0 bases and 12 bases respectively, with 13 bases between them. The CDR3 runs to 13 residues. CDR3 DNA: TGCGCCAGCAGCTTGGCATCTGACTGGGTGCAGTTCTTC. Its translation: CASSLASDWVQFF.